Shown below are 27 T cell receptor beta chains from a single sample sequenced in a study of T cells after yellow fever vaccination. MiXCR, applied by TCRdb to the 5' RACE reads, yields one record per CDR3 protein. This table holds approximately 250,000 distinct CDR3 sequences, roughly 6.3% found once. Sequenced here: CD4+ T cells sorted from PBMCs, sampled on the day of the yellow fever booster vaccination. The receptors were sampled from a young man who received the YFV17D yellow fever vaccine.

This clonotype was counted ten times or more. This chain links TRBV24-1 with TRBJ2-1; TRBD1 matches at 10 bases. Germline V gene lookup returns CDR1 KGHDR and CDR2 SFDVKD. With V trimmed by 3 bases and J by 5 bases, 9 bases remained unmatched. This CDR3 contains 17 residues. The CDR3 spells CATSDGGQGPRNNEQFF. The CDR3 nucleotides are TGTGCCACCAGTGATGGGGGACAGGGGCCTCGGAACAATGAGCAGTTCTTC.

The gene calls are TRBV18 and TRBJ2-3, with D unclear. Germline V CDR1 and CDR2: KGHSH, LQKENI. There are 13 residues in the CDR3. The V end was cut by 8 bases, the J end by 3 bases, with 12 bases between. Written as DNA, the CDR3 is TGTGCCAGCAAAACGACCACGACAGATACGCAGTATTTT. Protein: CASKTTTTDTQYF.

This clonotype has at least ten counts. The rearrangement uses TRBV12-3 or TRBV12-4 and TRBJ2-7, with D tentatively TRBD1 (6 bases). Trimming removed 3 bases from V and 7 bases from J, with 16 bases in between. The CDR3 has 14 amino acids. CDR3 sequence: CASSFGTFYEEQYF. CDR3 coding DNA: TGTGCCAGCAGTTTTGGGACATTTTACGAAGAGCAGTACTTC.

The gene calls are TRBV6-1 and TRBJ1-6, with 8 bases matching TRBD1. Germline assignment: CDR1 MNHNS and CDR2 SASEGT. This CDR3 has 15 residues. After removal of 6 bases from V and 5 bases from J, the junction contained 6 bases not matched to a gene. CDR3 amino acids: CASRTSDRDNSPLHF. In DNA, the CDR3 is TGTGCCAGCAGGACCTCGGACAGGGATAATTCACCCCTCCACTTT.

There are a few counts of this clonotype. The CDR3 DNA reads as TGTGCCAGCAGTGGAATCGGGAAATACGAGCAGTACTTC. Translating it yields CASSGIGKYEQYF. The chain couples TRBV6-1 to TRBJ2-7; possible D gene TRBD2, 5 bases. Germline lookup yields CDR1 MNHNS and CDR2 SASEGT. The V end was cut by 4 bases, the J end by 4 bases, with 11 bases between. The CDR3 has 13 amino acids.

This clonotype showed up many times. V is TRBV6-5 and J is TRBJ2-1; D gene uncertain. CDR1 MNHEY and CDR2 SVGAGI come from the germline V gene. CDR3 size: 11 residues. Trimming removed 11 bases from V and 9 bases from J, with 14 bases in between. CDR3 DNA sequence: TGTGCCGTGTCAGAGGAAGGTGAGCAGTTCTTC. Encoded protein: CAVSEEGEQFF.

Many counts were recorded for this clonotype. The rearrangement links TRBV5-1 to TRBJ2-2, with D possibly being TRBD2 (5 bases). Trimming pared 2 bases from V and 2 bases from J, leaving 10 bases between. The CDR3 consists of 15 residues. Looked up from germline, CDR1 is SGHRS and CDR2 is YFSETQ. CDR3 in amino acids: CASSFLRENTGELFF. The CDR3 coding sequence is TGCGCCAGCAGCTTTTTACGGGAAAACACCGGGGAGCTGTTTTTT. The full variable domain, in which reference TRBV5-1 and TRBJ2-2 provide the parts outside the CDR3, is KAGVTQTPRYLIKTRGQQVTLSCSPISGHRSVSWYQQTPGQGLQFLFEYFSETQRNKGNFPGRFSGRQFSNSRSEMNVSTLELGDSALYLCASSFLRENTGELFFGEGSRLTVL.

This clonotype was seen repeatedly, ten times or more. The rearrangement joins TRBV20-1 to TRBJ2-6; 8 nucleotides align to TRBD1. The CDR3 length is 15 residues. The germline V gene has CDR1 DFQATT and CDR2 SNEGSKA (reference sequence). V shed 6 bases, J shed 2 bases, and the junction held 6 bases outside the gene matches. The CDR3 loop is CSASGQGAGANVLTF. The CDR3 DNA is TGCAGTGCCAGTGGACAGGGAGCTGGGGCCAACGTCCTGACTTTC.

The V gene is TRBV7-2, the J gene TRBJ2-3; tentatively, D is TRBD2 (6 bases). CDR1 is SGHTA and CDR2 is FQGNSA in the germline V gene. The CDR3 runs 15 residues. V lost 3 bases and J lost 7, with 17 bases in between. As DNA, the CDR3 is TGTGCCAGCAGCTTTGAGAGCGGGCCTCCGTATACGCAGTATTTT. It codes for CASSFESGPPYTQYF.

This clonotype was counted a few times. The chain recombines TRBV10-3 with TRBJ2-3, with 10 positions matching TRBD2. This CDR3 contains 15 residues. V lost 8 bases, J lost 8 bases, and 13 bases stayed unmatched. The V gene's germline CDR1 is ENHRY and CDR2 SYGVKD. The CDR3 coding sequence is TGTGCCATCGATCGTTCTAGCGGGAGAGTAGGTACGCAGTATTTT. It specifies CAIDRSSGRVGTQYF.

This clonotype was seen a handful of times. The rearrangement uses TRBV12-3 or TRBV12-4 and TRBJ2-7; 7 bases fit TRBD2. This CDR3 comprises 14 residues. J gave up 1 base and V 6 bases, and 6 bases lay outside the gene matches. The CDR3: CASRPAGGSYEQYF. CDR3 in DNA: TGTGCCAGCAGGCCCGCCGGGGGGTCCTACGAGCAGTACTTC.

The chain joins TRBV4-1 to TRBJ1-1; perhaps TRBD1 as D (5 bases). Germline V lookup: CDR1 MGHRA, CDR2 YSYEKL. V gave up 0 bases and J gave up 7 bases, with 18 bases separating them. The length of the CDR3 is 16 residues. The CDR3 sequence: CASSQELGDRGGEAFF. The CDR3 nucleotides read TGCGCCAGCAGCCAAGAGTTGGGGGATCGAGGTGGTGAAGCTTTCTTT.

The rearrangement uses TRBV28 and TRBJ2-1, with D unclear. The CDR3 spans 10 residues. Germline V gene sequence: CDR1 MDHEN, CDR2 SYDVKM. The V end was cut by 3 bases, the J end by 11 bases, with 5 bases between. The CDR3 DNA is TGTGCCAGCAGTTTGGAAAAGCAGTTCTTC. As protein: CASSLEKQFF.

The V gene is TRBV5-1, the J gene TRBJ2-1; D possibly corresponds to TRBD2 (7 bases). The CDR3 contains 14 residues. The ends were cut back, 9 bases at V and 9 bases at J, with 22 bases in the middle. Germline CDR1 is SGHRS and CDR2 is YFSETQ. As DNA, the CDR3 is TGCGCCACCGGGGGGCTAAAGGAGGGGACTGAGCAGTTCTTC. It translates to CATGGLKEGTEQFF.

This chain uses TRBV6-1 with TRBJ1-6, with 8 bases lining up with TRBD1. With 3 bases clipped from V and 8 bases from J, the junction kept 3 bases outside the gene matches. In germline, CDR1 is MNHNS, CDR2 SASEGT. This CDR3 region has 14 residues. CDR3 bases: TGTGCCAGCAGTGATGGACAGGGTTATTCACCCCTCCACTTT. Its translation is CASSDGQGYSPLHF.

The chain recombines TRBV29-1 with TRBJ2-7; possibly TRBD1 for D (8 bases). Germline V gene sequence: CDR1 SQVTM, CDR2 ANQGSEA. Trimming left V 6 bases short and J 9 bases short, with 24 bases between. The CDR3 contains 14 residues. The CDR3 region is CSVPPTGGDRGQYF. CDR3 DNA sequence: TGCAGCGTGCCCCCTACAGGGGGGGATAGGGGGCAGTACTTC.

In its sample, this clonotype was seen many times. The chain uses TRBV3-1 and TRBJ2-3, with D tentatively TRBD1 (5 bases). V lost 5 bases and J lost 4, with 7 bases in between. Germline V gene lookup returns CDR1 LGHDT and CDR2 YNNKEL (reference sequence). This CDR3 is 12 amino acids long. CDR3 loop: CASSGQPDTQYF. For the CDR3, the DNA is TGTGCCAGCAGCGGACAACCAGATACGCAGTATTTT.

The chain has TRBV5-6 and TRBJ2-4, with D tentatively TRBD2 (5 bases). The CDR3 has 12 residues. V lost 1 base and J lost 9, with 8 bases in between. CDR1 is SGHDT, CDR2 YYEEEE, per germline. CDR3 nucleotides: TGTGCCAGCAGCTTGTATCGGGGCATTCAGTACTTC. It is translated as CASSLYRGIQYF.

This clonotype was found a few times. This chain connects TRBV20-1 to TRBJ1-2; D is ambiguous. Germline CDR1 is DFQATT and CDR2 is SNEGSKA (reference sequence). The CDR3 runs 11 residues. DNA for the CDR3: TGCACCGCCGAAGATAACTATGGCTACACCTTC. Translation gives CTAEDNYGYTF.

The chain combines TRBV7-2 with TRBJ2-5, with D unresolved. The CDR3 sequence is 13 residues long. Germline CDR1 SGHTA, CDR2 FQGNSA. V lost 1 base and J 5 bases, leaving 8 bases between the germline ends. CDR3 sequence (DNA): TGTGCCAGCAGCTTAGGTTTCGGGGAGACCCAGTACTTC. The encoded protein is CASSLGFGETQYF.

Ten or more counts support this clonotype. The chain couples TRBV7-9 to TRBJ2-3; D gene uncertain. The CDR3 runs to 14 residues. Per germline, CDR1 SEHNR and CDR2 FQNEAQ (reference sequence). V dropped 1 base and J dropped 4 bases, with 9 bases sitting between them. In nucleotides, the CDR3 is TGTGCCAGCAGCTTAGGTCTGTCTGCAGATACGCAGTATTTT. The encoded protein is CASSLGLSADTQYF.

Only a few counts were recorded for this clonotype. This chain connects TRBV7-9 to TRBJ2-3; 13 bases are a match to TRBD2. The CDR3 spans 12 residues. Germline V lookup: CDR1 SEHNR, CDR2 FQNEAQ (reference sequence). V trimming: 10 bases; J trimming: 14 bases; junction bases outside the gene matches: 9. As DNA, the CDR3 is TGTGCCACCGGGACTAGCGGGAACGCCCGGTATTTT. Translating gives CATGTSGNARYF.

Many counts were recorded for this clonotype. CDR3: CASSWDGAKNIQYF. As DNA, the CDR3 is TGTGCCAGCAGCTGGGACGGAGCCAAAAACATTCAGTACTTC. The J gene is TRBJ2-4, the V gene TRBV7-8; either TRBD1 or TRBD2 may fit D (5 bases each). The CDR3 loop spans 14 amino acids. The V end was cut by 4 bases, the J end by 0 bases, with 7 bases between. Germline CDR1 SGHVS, CDR2 FQNEAQ.

This clonotype appeared many times. The chain links TRBV7-8 to TRBJ1-1; D uncertain. The CDR3 covers 17 residues. Trimming left V 5 bases short and J 2 bases short, with 21 bases between. Germline CDR1 and CDR2: SGHVS and FQNEAQ. The CDR3 here is CASSPVLARKSNTEAFF. As DNA, the CDR3 is TGTGCCAGCAGCCCCGTTTTAGCCAGGAAATCTAACACTGAAGCTTTCTTT.

J is TRBJ2-2 and V is TRBV11-2, with TRBD2 matching over 11 bases. The CDR3 is made up of 17 amino acids. Trimming cost V 5 bases and J 1 base; bases outside gene matches: 6. Germline CDR1 reads SGHAT; CDR2 reads FQNNGV. CDR3 region: CASSITGTSGNTGELFF. The DNA for the CDR3 is TGTGCCAGCAGCATAACCGGGACTAGCGGGAACACCGGGGAGCTGTTTTTT. Full variable domain (rest looked up from reference TRBV11-2 and TRBJ2-2): EAGVAQSPRYKIIEKRQSVAFWCNPISGHATLYWYQQILGQGPKLLIQFQNNGVVDDSQLPKDRFSAERLKGVDSTLKIQPAKLEDSAVYLCASSITGTSGNTGELFFGEGSRLTVL.

In the case of this clonotype: The missing conserved phenylalanine or tryptophan at the end of this CDR3 makes a read error likely. The chain uses TRBV7-2 and TRBJ1-6; TRBD1 matches 12 bases. CDR3 length: 15 residues. V gave up 5 bases and J gave up 9 bases; unmatched junction bases: 5. Germline CDR1 and CDR2: SGHTA and FQGNSA. Here the CDR3 DNA reads TGTGCCAGCAGCATTGGGACAGGGGGCGGTTCACCCCTCCACTCT. Amino acid sequence: CASSIGTGGGSPLHS.

V gene TRBV6-4 combines with J gene TRBJ2-7; TRBD2 matches at 9 bases. The length of the CDR3 is 15 residues. J was trimmed by 9 bases and V by 6 bases; bases with no gene match: 15. Germline-derived CDR1 and CDR2 are MRHNA and SNTAGT. CDR3 nucleotide sequence: TGTGCCAGCAGCCGTGTTTGTGTAGCGGGAGTTTCGCAGTACTTC. It specifies CASSRVCVAGVSQYF.